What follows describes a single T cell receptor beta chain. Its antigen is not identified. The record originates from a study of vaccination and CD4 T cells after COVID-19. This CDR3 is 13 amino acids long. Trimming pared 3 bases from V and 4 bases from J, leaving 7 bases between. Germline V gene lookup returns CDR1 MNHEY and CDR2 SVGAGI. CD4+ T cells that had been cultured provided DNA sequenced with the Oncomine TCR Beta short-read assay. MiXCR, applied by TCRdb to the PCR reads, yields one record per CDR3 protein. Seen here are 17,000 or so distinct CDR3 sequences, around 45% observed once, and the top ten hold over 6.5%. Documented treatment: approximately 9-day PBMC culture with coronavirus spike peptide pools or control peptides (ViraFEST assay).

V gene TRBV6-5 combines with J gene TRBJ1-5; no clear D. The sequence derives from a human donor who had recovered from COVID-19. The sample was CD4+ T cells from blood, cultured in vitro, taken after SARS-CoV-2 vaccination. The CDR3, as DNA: TGTGCCAGCAGTTATGACCGAAATCAGCCCCAGCATTTT. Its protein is CASSYDRNQPQHF.